The following is a TCR beta chain sequence with its context. Its cognate antigen is unknown. This CDR3 has 15 residues. The junction had 4 bases not matched to a gene; V was cut back by 5 bases and J by 3 bases. Germline CDR1 reads SGHTA; CDR2 reads FQGNSA. TCRdb re-analysed the reads in MiXCR, keeping a single row per CDR3 protein. The sample includes about 400,000 distinct CDR3 sequences, 18% of them seen just once. The data stem from a study of T cell repertoires in cytomegalovirus infection. Across the whole study: TCR beta signatures that were public indicated CMV infection and matching HLA type.

The study, taken as a whole, reports: Summed frequency of shared TCR beta families picked out CMV carriers who also had the relevant HLA. HLA-C-restricted CMV-specific TCR beta clonotypes prevailed in the ex vivo response.

The sequence was obtained from a human donor in good health (CMV status not recorded). Some clones in this sample may be carry-over from other donors' samples. V usage is TRBV7-2 and J usage is TRBJ2-1; 10 positions agree with TRBD1. Sequencing was done on a sample of PBMCs. The chain's CDR3 is CASSPDRGVYNEQFF. The CDR3 DNA reads as TGTGCCAGCAGCCCGGACAGGGGGGTCTACAATGAGCAGTTCTTC. Full variable domain (remainder filled in from reference TRBV7-2 and TRBJ2-1): GAGVSQSPSNKVTEKGKDVELRCDPISGHTALYWYRQSLGQGLEFLIYFQGNSAPDKSGLPSDRFSAERTGGSVSTLTIQRTQQEDSAVYLCASSPDRGVYNEQFFGPGTRLTVL.